This T cell receptor (beta chain) originates from a study of T cell responses to AZD1222 COVID-19 vaccine. Whole-study findings and limits: Most donors were white British and more were female, and clonal diversity was possibly underestimated. Along spike, vaccine-associated CD4 TCRs were found throughout, with dominance at 160-218 and 743-854.

The protocol was immunoSEQ multiplex PCR, while the TCRdb copy is restricted to in-frame clones and leaves out a portion. The sample shows 95,000 to 100,000 clones, about 90% of them seen only once. As to this clone: Its antigen remains unidentified.

This CDR3 is built from 16 residues. The V and J ends lost 3 bases and 4 bases, in that order; junction bases with no gene match: 11. CDR1 is SEHNR, CDR2 FQNEAQ, per germline (reference sequence). The sample consisted of peripheral blood, taken on day 0 of AZD1222 vaccination. The V and J genes are TRBV7-9 and TRBJ2-7; 8 bases line up with TRBD1. The TCR sequence derives from an adult in good health. Written as DNA, the CDR3 is TGTGCCAGCAGCTTCGGCCCTTCGCGACAGGGGTACGAGCAGTACTTC. It encodes CASSFGPSRQGYEQYF.